The 27 T cell receptor beta chains in this list originate from one sample, sequenced in a study of T cell responses to AZD1222 COVID-19 vaccine (dated by TCRdb to the early 2020s). This specimen's time point label, interpreted: about 28 days (+/-7) after the second vaccine dose. Library generation was performed with the immunoSEQ multiplex PCR assay. Held by TCRdb, this immuneACCESS table contains in-frame sequences only and omits some clones. Under half of the omission traces to an unresolved V gene where checked; the cause of the rest is unknown. The sample table lists about 130,000 clones, approximately 90% of them with a count of one. Together, the top ten hold over 8% of the sample. Material: peripheral blood, obtained 28 days after the second AZD1222 dose. Receptors originate from an adult who received the AZD1222 COVID-19 vaccine.

Notes on this clone: Other DNA sequences within the sample encode an identical CDR3. The CDR3 here is CASSFRTDTQYF. Written as DNA, the CDR3 is TGTGCCAGCAGCTTCAGAACAGATACGCAGTATTTT. The rearrangement links TRBV11-2 to TRBJ2-3, with D hard to call. From germline, CDR1 is SGHAT and CDR2 FQNNGV. Trimming stripped 3 bases from V and 3 bases from J, with 4 bases between. The CDR3 extends over 12 amino acids.

J is TRBJ1-1 and V is TRBV5-4; D is uncertain. This CDR3 region has 13 residues. Germline V CDR1 and CDR2: SGHNT, YYREEE (reference sequence). V shed 0 bases and J shed 0 bases, with 3 bases lying between them. CDR3 DNA sequence: TGTGCCAGCAGCTTGGGGCTGAACACTGAAGCTTTCTTT. Its protein is CASSLGLNTEAFF.

The chain is built from TRBV3-1 (or the pseudogene TRBV3-2) and TRBJ1-1; TRBD1 aligns across 9 bases. J gave up 3 bases and V 0 bases, and 11 bases lay outside the gene matches. The length of the CDR3 is 18 residues. The germline gives CDR1 LGHDT, CDR2 YNNKEL (reference sequence). As DNA, the CDR3 is TGTGCCAGCAGCCAAGATCTAACAGGGGGCTGGGGGGACACTGAAGCTTTCTTT. It translates to CASSQDLTGGWGDTEAFF.

The CDR3 loop is CASSYRELGVDEQFF. CDR3 nucleotides: TGTGCCAGCAGCTACAGGGAACTGGGCGTCGATGAGCAGTTCTTC. This chain links TRBV14 with TRBJ2-1; a possible D gene is TRBD1 (6 bases). Germline V gene lookup returns CDR1 SGHDN and CDR2 FVKESK. The CDR3 consists of 15 residues. V was clipped by 5 bases and J by 8 bases, with 19 bases between them. Looking up the rest from reference TRBV14 and TRBJ2-1 gives the full variable domain: EAGVTQFPSHSVIEKGQTVTLRCDPISGHDNLYWYRRVMGKEIKFLLHFVKESKQDESGMPNNRFLAERTGGTYSTLKVQPAELEDSGVYFCASSYRELGVDEQFFGPGTRLTVL.

This clone was observed a few times. V gene TRBV5-5 combines with J gene TRBJ1-2; 8 nucleotides agree with TRBD1. This CDR3 region has 14 residues. CDR1 and CDR2 from the germline V gene are SGHKS and YYEKEE (reference sequence). The V and J ends lost 4 bases and 3 bases, in that order; junction bases with no gene match: 5. In DNA, the CDR3 is TGTGCCAGCAGCCACCGGGGACAGGACTATGGCTACACCTTC. Protein sequence: CASSHRGQDYGYTF.

The CDR3 sequence is CASSYSTGGFYGYTF. The CDR3 bases are TGTGCCAGCAGTTACTCAACAGGGGGATTTTATGGCTACACCTTC. The chain joins TRBV6-5 to TRBJ1-2; 8 nucleotides line up with TRBD1. Trimming at V came to 0 bases and at J to 5 bases, leaving 5 bases not matched to a gene. The CDR3 length is 15 residues. Germline V gene lookup returns CDR1 MNHEY and CDR2 SVGAGI.

This chain connects TRBV4-1 to TRBJ2-2; a possible D gene is TRBD2 (6 bases). The CDR3 spans 18 residues. CDR1 and CDR2 (germline): MGHRA, YSYEKL. The V gene lost 5 bases and the J gene lost 1 base, with 20 bases spanning the gap. In DNA, the CDR3 is TGCGCCAGCAGCTACGTACGGGACTCCTTACTGAACACCGGGGAGCTGTTTTTT. Its translation is CASSYVRDSLLNTGELFF.

This clone was counted only a few times. The chain links TRBV4-1 to TRBJ2-2; D is uncertain. Germline V lookup: CDR1 MGHRA, CDR2 YSYEKL. Deletions cut 0 bases from V and 4 bases from J, with 15 bases between. CDR3 size: 17 residues. In DNA form, the CDR3 reads TGCGCCAGCAGCCAAGATATCAAGGGCCCGGTCACCGGGGAGCTGTTTTTT. Its protein is CASSQDIKGPVTGELFF.

This chain joins TRBV5-1 and TRBJ1-6; tentatively, D is TRBD1 (6 bases). V was shortened by 0 bases and J by 1 base, with 14 bases between the two germline ends. The CDR3 has 18 residues. Germline V gene sequence: CDR1 SGHRS, CDR2 YFSETQ. CDR3 nucleotide sequence: TGCGCCAGCAGCTTGGACAGGGTAAAGGGGTCCTATAATTCACCCCTCCACTTT. Translated, it gives CASSLDRVKGSYNSPLHF.

The CDR3 DNA follows: TGCGCCAGCAGCCAAGGAGTCAGGGAAATGACCGAGGGTCAGCCCCAGCATTTT. This sequence encodes CASSQGVREMTEGQPQHF. The chain uses TRBV4-1 and TRBJ1-5; D may be TRBD1 (5 bases). CDR1 is MGHRA and CDR2 is YSYEKL in the germline V gene. The ends were cut back, 1 base at V and 6 bases at J, with 22 bases in the middle. This CDR3 is 18 amino acids long.

The chain uses TRBV30 and TRBJ1-6; D gene uncertain. V gave up 2 bases and J gave up 7 bases, with 9 bases separating them. The CDR3 totals 13 residues. Germline V gene sequence: CDR1 GTSNPN, CDR2 SVGIG (reference sequence). CDR3 region: CAWSLSANSPLHF. The CDR3 bases are TGTGCCTGGAGTTTATCGGCCAATTCACCCCTCCACTTT.

The chain couples TRBV18 to TRBJ2-1; D gene unclear. Germline CDR1 reads KGHSH; CDR2 reads LQKENI. The CDR3 extends over 13 amino acids. Trimming removed 0 bases from V and 7 bases from J, with 7 bases in between. CDR3 protein: CASSPPSTNEQFF. CDR3 sequence (DNA): TGTGCCAGCTCACCACCGTCGACGAATGAGCAGTTCTTC.

This clone showed up just a few times. V is TRBV6-5 and J is TRBJ1-1; the D gene is possibly TRBD1 (5 bases). The CDR3 has 15 residues. Germline CDR1 MNHEY, CDR2 SVGAGI. V lost 2 bases to trimming and J lost 7 bases, with 17 bases between them. This CDR3 is CASSYSQGQSGEAFF. The CDR3 DNA sequence: TGTGCCAGCAGTTACAGTCAGGGCCAGTCGGGTGAAGCTTTCTTT.

V and J are TRBV5-4 and TRBJ2-1; 13 nucleotides match TRBD2. The trim removed 4 bases at V and 1 base at J, leaving 5 bases unmatched. The CDR3 consists of 17 residues. Germline V gives CDR1 SGHNT, CDR2 YYREEE (reference sequence). The CDR3 DNA reads TGTGCCAGCAGCCGACCACTAGCGGGAGGGTCCTACAATGAGCAGTTCTTC. Its translation is CASSRPLAGGSYNEQFF.

This clone was seen a handful of times. The V and J genes are TRBV4-2 and TRBJ1-1, with no clear D. V lost 1 base to trimming and J lost 6 bases, with 18 bases between them. The CDR3 has 16 residues. The germline V gene has CDR1 LGHNA and CDR2 YNFKEQ. The DNA of the CDR3 is TGTGCCAGCAGCCAAGGTCACGGGAGTGTACTGGCTGAAGCTTTCTTT. Protein product: CASSQGHGSVLAEAFF.

The J gene is TRBJ2-3, the V gene TRBV7-8, with 7 bases lining up with TRBD1. Germline trimming cut 1 base from V and 1 base from J; bases unmatched to any gene: 8. The CDR3 has 17 amino acids. CDR1 and CDR2 from the germline V gene are SGHVS and FQNEAQ. The CDR3 reads CASSLGAPGGGTDTQYF. For the CDR3, the DNA is TGTGCCAGCAGCTTAGGAGCGCCAGGGGGTGGCACAGATACGCAGTATTTT.

The chain carries TRBV6-1 and TRBJ1-5, with TRBD1 identical over 8 bases. Germline CDR1 MNHNS, CDR2 SASEGT. CDR3 size: 16 residues. J was trimmed by 6 bases and V by 4 bases; bases with no gene match: 11. As DNA, the CDR3 is TGTGCCAGCAGTGTTTACTCTCAGGGGGCAGGTCAGCCCCAGCATTTT. It translates to CASSVYSQGAGQPQHF.

Only a few counts were recorded for this clone. Other DNA sequences in the sample encode the same CDR3. The chain employs TRBV3-1 (or the pseudogene TRBV3-2) and TRBJ1-5; perhaps TRBD1 as D (5 bases). The CDR3 has 14 amino acids. Germline CDR1 is LGHDT and CDR2 is YNNKEL (reference sequence). Trimming pared 1 base from V and 2 bases from J, leaving 6 bases between. CDR3 coding DNA: TGTGCCAGCAGCCAAGGAGGGGGCAATCAGCCCCAGCATTTT. This codes for CASSQGGGNQPQHF.

The chain has TRBV4-2 and TRBJ1-5, with D possibly matching TRBD1 (6 bases). The CDR3 has 15 amino acids. Germline V gene data show CDR1 as LGHNA and CDR2 as YNFKEQ. Trimming removed 0 bases at V and 7 bases at J, with 13 bases between. CDR3 amino acids: CASSQDSGAGQPQHF. The CDR3, as DNA: TGTGCCAGCAGCCAAGACTCGGGGGCAGGGCAGCCCCAGCATTTT.

This chain joins TRBV5-1 and TRBJ1-2, with D possibly being TRBD1 (6 bases). The V end lost 4 bases, the J end lost 6 bases, and 13 bases lay between the germline ends. The germline V gene has CDR1 SGHRS and CDR2 YFSETQ. There are 13 residues in the CDR3. The CDR3 DNA reads as TGCGCCAGCAGCGCGGGGGGCGCTAATGGCTACACCTTC. Residues: CASSAGGANGYTF.

The sample holds one count of this clone. The chain is built from TRBV18 and TRBJ1-4; TRBD1 might be the D (5 bases). The length of the CDR3 is 16 residues. Germline CDR1 is KGHSH and CDR2 is LQKENI. Trimming pared 0 bases from V and 7 bases from J, leaving 15 bases between. The CDR3 bases are TGTGCCAGCTCACCACCCGGACCTCCCACAGGTGAAAAACTGTTTTTT. Its protein product is CASSPPGPPTGEKLFF.

This chain connects TRBV7-9 to TRBJ2-7; no firm D call. V gave up 1 base and J gave up 7 bases, with 11 bases separating them. The germline V gene has CDR1 SEHNR and CDR2 FQNEAQ (reference sequence). This CDR3 has 13 amino acids. The CDR3 reads CASSLGRFYEQYF. The CDR3 region has the DNA TGTGCCAGCAGCTTAGGACGGTTCTATGAGCAGTACTTC.

The chain combines TRBV12-3 or TRBV12-4 with TRBJ1-1; D is undetermined. The V end lost 3 bases, the J end lost 5 bases, and 10 bases lay between the germline ends. The CDR3 covers 13 residues. This CDR3 is CASSFELLTEAFF. The CDR3 DNA is TGTGCCAGCAGTTTTGAATTATTGACTGAAGCTTTCTTT.

The V and J genes are TRBV6-2 or TRBV6-3 and TRBJ1-1; D is possibly TRBD1 (5 bases). This CDR3 contains 16 residues. V was trimmed by 0 bases and J by 4 bases, leaving 15 bases between them. CDR1 and CDR2 (germline): MNHEY, SVGEGT. The CDR3 reads CASSYSKSPGGTEAFF. As DNA, the CDR3 is TGTGCCAGCAGTTACTCGAAGAGCCCCGGGGGCACTGAAGCTTTCTTT.

The CDR3, as DNA: TGTGCCTGGAGTGTACTGGGGGAGACTGAAGCTTTCTTT. This gives the protein CAWSVLGETEAFF. This rearrangement joins TRBV30 to TRBJ1-1; tentatively, D is TRBD1 (5 bases). The CDR3 has 13 residues. With 0 bases removed from V and 5 bases from J, the gap between germline ends came to 10 bases. Germline values: CDR1 GTSNPN, CDR2 SVGIG (reference sequence).

As concerns this clone: The identical CDR3 is also encoded by other nucleotide sequences in the sample. The gene calls are TRBV6-5 and TRBJ1-6; D call uncertain. V was pared by 2 bases and J by 8 bases, with 4 bases between. Germline CDR1 is MNHEY and CDR2 is SVGAGI. The CDR3 covers 12 residues. CDR3 sequence: CASSYGDSPLHF. Written as DNA, the CDR3 is TGTGCCAGCAGTTACGGGGATTCACCCCTCCACTTT.

This chain joins TRBV9 and TRBJ1-3; maybe TRBD1 (5 bases). V was clipped by 0 bases and J by 0 bases, with 10 bases between them. There are 16 residues in the CDR3. The V gene's germline CDR1 is SGDLS and CDR2 YYNGEE. CDR3 sequence reads: CASSVGGASSGNTIYF. The CDR3 DNA sequence: TGTGCCAGCAGCGTAGGAGGGGCGAGCTCTGGAAACACCATATATTTT.